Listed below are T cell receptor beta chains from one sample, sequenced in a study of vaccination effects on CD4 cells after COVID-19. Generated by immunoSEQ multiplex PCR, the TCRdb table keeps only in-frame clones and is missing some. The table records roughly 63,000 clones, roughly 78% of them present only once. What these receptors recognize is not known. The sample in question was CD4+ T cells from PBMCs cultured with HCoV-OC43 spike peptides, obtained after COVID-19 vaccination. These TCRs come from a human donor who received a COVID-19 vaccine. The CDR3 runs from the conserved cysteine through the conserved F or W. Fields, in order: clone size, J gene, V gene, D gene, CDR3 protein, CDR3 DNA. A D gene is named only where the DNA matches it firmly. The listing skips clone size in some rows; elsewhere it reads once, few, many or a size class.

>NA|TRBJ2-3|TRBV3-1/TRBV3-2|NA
CASSQGGRGTTDTQYF
TGTGCCAGCAGCCAAGGAGGGCGGGGGACAACAGATACGCAGTATTTT
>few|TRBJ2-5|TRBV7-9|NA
CASSRGQTGAETQYF
TGTGCCAGCAGCCGTGGCCAGACCGGGGCAGAGACCCAGTACTTC
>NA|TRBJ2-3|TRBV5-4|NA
CASSLAKQGPDTQYF
TGTGCCAGCAGCTTGGCCAAGCAGGGGCCAGATACGCAGTATTTT
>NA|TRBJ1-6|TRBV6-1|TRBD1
CASSEGTGFLPSPLHF
TGTGCCAGCAGTGAAGGGACAGGGTTTTTACCCTCACCCCTCCACTTT
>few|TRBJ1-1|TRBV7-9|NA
CASSLAAGQNTEAFF
TGTGCCAGCAGCTTAGCGGCAGGGCAGAACACTGAAGCTTTCTTT
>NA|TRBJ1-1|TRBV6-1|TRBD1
CASSGRDRGLGNTEAFF
TGTGCCAGCAGTGGAAGGGACAGGGGGCTTGGGAACACTGAAGCTTTCTTT
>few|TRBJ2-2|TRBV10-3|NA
CAISEWDGGELFF
TGTGCCATCAGTGAGTGGGATGGCGGGGAGCTGTTTTTT
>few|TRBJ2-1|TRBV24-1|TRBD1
CATSDSTGDSMRKMFF
TGTGCCACCAGTGATTCTACAGGGGATTCAATGAGAAAGATGTTCTTC
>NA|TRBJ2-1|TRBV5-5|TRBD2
CASSSGTSGGTQFF
TGTGCCAGCAGCTCCGGGACTAGCGGGGGCACGCAGTTCTTC
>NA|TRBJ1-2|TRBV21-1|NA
CASSTPANYGYTF
TGTGCCAGCAGCACCCCCGCTAACTATGGCTACACCTTC
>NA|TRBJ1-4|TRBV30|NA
CAWSVRGPNEKLFF
TGTGCCTGGAGTGTTCGAGGGCCTAATGAAAAACTGTTTTTT
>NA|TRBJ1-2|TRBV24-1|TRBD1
CATSDPGTGVNGYTF
TGTGCCACCAGTGACCCCGGGACAGGGGTGAATGGCTACACCTTC
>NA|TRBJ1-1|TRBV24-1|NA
CATKSGRNTEAFF
TGTGCCACTAAATCTGGACGGAACACTGAAGCTTTCTTT
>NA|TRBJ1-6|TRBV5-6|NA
CASAPGVNSPLHF
TGTGCCAGCGCGCCGGGGGTCAATTCACCCCTCCACTTT
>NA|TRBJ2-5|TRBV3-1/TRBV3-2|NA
CASSQQGYGAQYF
TGTGCCAGCAGCCAACAGGGGTACGGTGCCCAGTACTTC
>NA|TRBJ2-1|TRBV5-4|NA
CASGQSTSSYNEQFF
TGTGCCAGCGGCCAGAGCACAAGCTCCTACAATGAGCAGTTCTTC
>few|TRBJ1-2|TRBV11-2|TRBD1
CASSLGQGSIINYGYTF
TGTGCCAGCAGCCTAGGACAGGGGAGTATAATTAACTATGGCTACACCTTC
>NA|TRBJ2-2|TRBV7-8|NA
CASSSYRSGELFF
TGTGCCAGCAGCTCATACAGGTCCGGGGAGCTGTTTTTT
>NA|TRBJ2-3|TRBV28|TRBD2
CASQTRGGSSTDTQYF
TGTGCCAGCCAAACCCGCGGGGGATCTAGCACAGATACGCAGTATTTT
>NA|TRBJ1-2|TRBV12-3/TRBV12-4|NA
CASSLNSNYGYTF
TGTGCCAGCAGTTTAAACAGCAACTATGGCTACACCTTC
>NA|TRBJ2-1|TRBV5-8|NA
CASSLRPRMGGNEQFF
TGTGCCAGCAGCTTAAGGCCCAGGATGGGGGGCAATGAGCAGTTCTTC
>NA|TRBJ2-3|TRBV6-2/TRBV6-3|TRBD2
CASSSSILAGGQDTQYF
TGTGCCAGCAGTTCCTCTATCTTAGCGGGGGGGCAGGATACGCAGTATTTT
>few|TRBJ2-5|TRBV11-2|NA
CASSLRGGGGQETQYF
TGTGCCAGCAGCTTAAGGGGCGGAGGAGGCCAAGAGACCCAGTACTTC
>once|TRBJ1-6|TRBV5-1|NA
CASSFGHDNSPLHF
TGCGCCAGCAGCTTCGGACACGATAATTCACCCCTCCACTTT
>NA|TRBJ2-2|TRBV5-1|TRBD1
CASRPPGQVNTGELFF
TGCGCCAGCAGACCCCCGGGACAGGTGAACACCGGGGAGCTGTTTTTT
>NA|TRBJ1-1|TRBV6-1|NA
CASSEGGDAEAFF
TGTGCCAGCAGTGAAGGGGGGGACGCTGAAGCTTTCTTT
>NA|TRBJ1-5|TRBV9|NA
CASSISPGAINQPQHF
TGTGCCAGCAGCATAAGTCCGGGGGCGATTAATCAGCCCCAGCATTTT
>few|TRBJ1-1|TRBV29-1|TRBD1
CSATLMGQGNTEAFF
TGCAGCGCCACCTTAATGGGACAGGGGAACACTGAAGCTTTCTTT
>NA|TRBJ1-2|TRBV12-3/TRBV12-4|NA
CASSLSYNYGYTF
TGTGCCAGCAGCCTCAGCTACAACTATGGCTACACCTTC
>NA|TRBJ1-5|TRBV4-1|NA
CASSQGTGGNQPQHF
TGCGCCAGCAGCCAAGGGACCGGGGGCAATCAGCCCCAGCATTTT
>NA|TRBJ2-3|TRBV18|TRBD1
CASSPQRTGSTDTQYF
TGTGCCAGCTCACCACAAAGGACAGGAAGCACAGATACGCAGTATTTT
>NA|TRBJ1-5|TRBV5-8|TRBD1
CASSRRTGGSNQPQHF
TGTGCCAGCAGCCGCCGGACAGGGGGAAGCAATCAGCCCCAGCATTTT
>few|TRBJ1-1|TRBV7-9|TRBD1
CASSLGQGKEAFF
TGTGCCAGCAGCTTAGGACAGGGGAAGGAAGCTTTCTTT
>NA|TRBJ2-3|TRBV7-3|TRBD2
CASSLAGGLQDTQYF
TGTGCCAGCAGCTTGGCGGGGGGGCTTCAAGATACGCAGTATTTT
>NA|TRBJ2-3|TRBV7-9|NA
CASSLLRDTQYF
TGTGCCAGCAGCTTACTGAGAGATACGCAGTATTTT
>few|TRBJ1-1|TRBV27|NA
CASSVSPNTEAFF
TGTGCCAGCAGTGTATCGCCGAACACTGAAGCTTTCTTT
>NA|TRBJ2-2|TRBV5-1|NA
CASSLGSGPTGELFF
TGCGCCAGCAGCTTGGGGTCAGGGCCCACCGGGGAGCTGTTTTTT
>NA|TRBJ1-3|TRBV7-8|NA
CASSLIGTTSSGNTIYF
TGTGCCAGCAGCTTAATTGGGACAACAAGCTCTGGAAACACCATATATTTT
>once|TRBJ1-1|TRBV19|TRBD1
CASSNQGGSTEAFF
TGTGCCAGTAGCAATCAGGGGGGAAGCACTGAAGCTTTCTTT
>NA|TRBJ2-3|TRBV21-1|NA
CASTREGRLGTDTQYF
TGTGCCAGCACCAGAGAGGGGCGGTTAGGCACAGATACGCAGTATTTT
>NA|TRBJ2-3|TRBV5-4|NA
CASSLRKGSTDTQYF
TGTGCCAGCAGCTTGAGAAAGGGAAGCACAGATACGCAGTATTTT
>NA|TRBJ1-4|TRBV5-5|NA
CASSPDGRVSNEKLFF
TGTGCCAGCAGCCCCGACGGCAGGGTTAGCAATGAAAAACTGTTTTTT
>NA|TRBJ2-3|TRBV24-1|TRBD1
CATSDAGGAPKDTQYF
TGTGCCACCAGTGATGCAGGGGGCGCCCCTAAAGATACGCAGTATTTT
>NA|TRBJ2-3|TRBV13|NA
CASSFNARTDTQYF
TGTGCCAGCAGCTTTAACGCTCGGACAGATACGCAGTATTTT
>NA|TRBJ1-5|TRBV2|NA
CASSEGGARDQPQHF
TGTGCCAGCAGTGAAGGGGGGGCGAGGGATCAGCCCCAGCATTTT
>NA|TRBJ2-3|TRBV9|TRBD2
CASSVSTSTDTQYF
TGTGCCAGCAGCGTATCGACTAGCACCGATACGCAGTATTTT
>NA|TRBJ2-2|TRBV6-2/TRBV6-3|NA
CASSYSTSNFRPGELFF
TGTGCCAGCAGTTACTCCACATCTAATTTTAGGCCCGGGGAGCTGTTTTTT